This T cell receptor beta chain came from a study of blood T cell repertoires in COVID-19. Study at large: Specimens from acute and convalescent COVID-19 originated in the United States, Italy and Spain. PBMCs, B-cell-depleted T cells, or T cells were the source of the cDNA or gDNA that made up the material.

Germline-derived CDR1 and CDR2 are KGHSH and LQKENI. The length of the CDR3 is 14 residues. V was clipped by 4 bases and J by 1 base, with 10 bases between them. Per the authors' pipeline: Reference gene primer amplification gave estimated nucleated cell counts. TCRdb keeps only in-frame clones here, not all; method: immunoSEQ multiplex PCR. That table is the source of V, J and clone size, and D and trimming were worked out from the DNA. The data show about 80,000 clones, approximately 82% seen once. The V and J genes are TRBV18 and TRBJ1-1, with D possibly TRBD1 on 5 matching bases. The receptor comes from a human donor in a cohort sampled during active COVID-19. Sequencing was done on a sample of peripheral blood. CDR3 sequence reads: CASSRQTENTEAFF. The CDR3 DNA reads TGTGCCAGCTCACGTCAGACAGAGAACACTGAAGCTTTCTTT.